The 15 T cell receptor beta chains given below trace back to one sample, sequenced in a study of PD-1 blockade in mismatch repair-deficient tumors. Assay used: immunoSEQ multiplex PCR; TCRdb lists only in-frame clones, some missing. The sample yields 100,000 to 150,000 clones, more than 85% seen once. This specimen consisted of peripheral blood, obtained 44 weeks after starting pembrolizumab. These receptors originate from an adult with mismatch repair-deficient cancer.

The chain has TRBV5-5 and TRBJ1-2, with D possibly matching TRBD1 (5 bases). With 2 bases removed from V and 4 bases from J, the gap between germline ends came to 9 bases. This CDR3 contains 13 residues. In germline, CDR1 is SGHKS, CDR2 YYEKEE (reference sequence). The CDR3 coding sequence is TGTGCCAGCAGCTTAGTGGGGGGCTATGGCTACACCTTC. Translating it yields CASSLVGGYGYTF.

This clone appeared a few times. The gene calls are TRBV7-8 and TRBJ2-7; 7 bases agree with TRBD2. J lost 4 bases, V lost 0 bases, and 0 bases had no gene match. Germline CDR1 reads SGHVS; CDR2 reads FQNEAQ. This CDR3 is 13 amino acids long. The CDR3 nucleotides are TGTGCCAGCAGCTTAGCGCGGGGGTACGAGCAGTACTTC. This translates into CASSLARGYEQYF. The whole variable domain, remainder taken from reference TRBV7-8 and TRBJ2-7, is GAGVSQSPRYKVAKRGQDVALRCDPISGHVSLFWYQQALGQGPEFLTYFQNEAQLDKSGLPSDRFFAERPEGSVSTLKIQRTQQEDSAVYLCASSLARGYEQYFGPGTRLTVT.

V gene TRBV29-1 combines with J gene TRBJ1-1; D is ambiguous. Trimming took 4 bases from V and 0 from J, leaving 3 bases between them. This CDR3 comprises 11 residues. Germline assignment: CDR1 SQVTM and CDR2 ANQGSEA. CDR3 residues: CSVGMNTEAFF. In nucleotides, the CDR3 is TGCAGCGTTGGTATGAACACTGAAGCTTTCTTT.

The chain links TRBV28 to TRBJ2-7; D ambiguous. Looked up from germline, CDR1 is MDHEN and CDR2 is SYDVKM. Between the trimmed V and J ends, which lost 1 base and 7 bases, there was a span of 8 bases. The CDR3 is made up of 12 amino acids. Here the CDR3 DNA reads TGTGCCAGCAGTTTATTGGGTCGGGAGCAGTACTTC. Encoded protein: CASSLLGREQYF.

This chain connects TRBV28 to TRBJ1-2, with D perhaps TRBD1 (5 bases). Trimming shortened V by 3 bases and J by 6 bases, and 14 bases separated the two germline ends. This CDR3 is 14 amino acids long. The V gene's germline CDR1 is MDHEN and CDR2 SYDVKM. The CDR3 loop is CASSLLGRGNGYTF. CDR3 in DNA: TGTGCCAGCAGTTTGTTAGGAAGGGGCAATGGCTACACCTTC.

The chain recombines TRBV27 with TRBJ1-4, with D maybe TRBD1 (6 bases). Trimming took 2 bases from V and 0 from J, leaving 13 bases between them. This CDR3 spans 17 amino acids. Germline-derived CDR1 and CDR2 are MNHEY and SMNVEV (reference sequence). CDR3 nucleotides: TGTGCCAGCAGTTTACGAAAAAGACAGGCAACTAATGAAAAACTGTTTTTT. Protein product: CASSLRKRQATNEKLFF. The full variable domain, in which reference TRBV27 and TRBJ1-4 provide the parts outside the CDR3, is EAQVTQNPRYLITVTGKKLTVTCSQNMNHEYMSWYRQDPGLGLRQIYYSMNVEVTDKGDVPEGYKVSRKEKRNFPLILESPSPNQTSLYFCASSLRKRQATNEKLFFGSGTQLSVL.

In its sample, this clone was seen once. V and J are TRBV7-9 and TRBJ2-5, with D tentatively TRBD1 (6 bases). The J call may be incorrect, as the DNA end agrees better with TRBJ2-7. Germline V lookup: CDR1 SEHNR, CDR2 FQNEAQ (reference sequence). The CDR3 runs to 15 residues. Written as DNA, the CDR3 is TGTGCCAGCAGCTTAGGGACAGCCTGGGGCTACGAGCAGTACTTC. It encodes CASSLGTAWGYEQYF.

The J gene is TRBJ2-3, the V gene TRBV6-1, with D possibly matching TRBD1 (6 bases). V dropped 8 bases and J dropped 6 bases, with 12 bases sitting between them. Germline values: CDR1 MNHNS, CDR2 SASEGT. The CDR3 covers 12 residues. The CDR3 protein is CASEGDGDTQYF. In DNA, the CDR3 is TGTGCCAGCGAGGGGGACGGGGATACGCAGTATTTT.

J is TRBJ2-7 and V is TRBV11-2, with 10 positions matching TRBD1. V was pared by 5 bases and J by 3 bases, with 10 bases of the junction left unmatched. The CDR3 spans 16 residues. The V gene's germline CDR1 is SGHAT and CDR2 FQNNGV. CDR3 nucleotide sequence: TGTGCCAGCAGCAAGACAGGGGGCGACGGCCACTACGAGCAGTACTTC. It codes for CASSKTGGDGHYEQYF.

This clone has a single count. The V and J genes are TRBV11-3 and TRBJ2-1; 14 bases are a match to TRBD2. The V and J ends lost 3 bases and 7 bases, in that order; junction bases with no gene match: 2. CDR1 is SGHNT, CDR2 YENEEA, per germline. This CDR3 region has 15 residues. DNA of the CDR3: TGTGCCAGCAGCTTGGGACTAGCGGGAGCGAATGAGCAGTTCTTC. It encodes CASSLGLAGANEQFF.

This clone was found a few times. The chain recombines TRBV7-9 with TRBJ1-2, with a possible D match to TRBD1 (6 bases). Trimming took 5 bases from V and 8 from J, leaving 12 bases between them. Germline values: CDR1 SEHNR, CDR2 FQNEAQ (reference sequence). This CDR3 contains 12 residues. CDR3 region: CASSLRGHGYTF. The CDR3 bases are TGTGCCAGCAGCCTACGGGGGCACGGCTACACCTTC.

The genes are TRBV30 and TRBJ2-5, with D possibly being TRBD2 (6 bases). The germline gives CDR1 GTSNPN, CDR2 SVGIG (reference sequence). CDR3 length: 14 residues. The V and J ends lost 5 bases and 2 bases respectively, with 15 bases between them. The CDR3 nucleotides read TGTGCCTGGGGTGGGGCTAGCGATCAAGAGACCCAGTACTTC. It specifies CAWGGASDQETQYF.

This clone appeared a single time. The CDR3 protein is CASSYSRTGFTEAFF. For the CDR3, the DNA is TGTGCCAGCAGTTACTCAAGGACAGGGTTCACTGAAGCTTTCTTT. The chain recombines TRBV6-5 with TRBJ1-1; 8 positions match TRBD1. V was pared by 0 bases and J by 4 bases, with 4 bases of the junction left unmatched. This CDR3 comprises 15 residues. Per the germline V gene, CDR1 is MNHEY and CDR2 is SVGAGI.

This rearrangement joins TRBV27 to TRBJ1-1, with 7 bases fitting TRBD1. Germline lookup yields CDR1 MNHEY and CDR2 SMNVEV (reference sequence). The CDR3 is 12 amino acids. V lost 7 bases, J lost 1 base, and 0 bases stayed unmatched. CDR3 sequence: CASTGGNTEAFF. In nucleotides, the CDR3 is TGTGCCAGCACAGGGGGGAACACTGAAGCTTTCTTT.

This clone was seen a single time. V usage is TRBV5-1 and J usage is TRBJ2-3; no reliable D call. The CDR3 covers 16 residues. V gave up 0 bases and J gave up 2 bases, with 13 bases separating them. Germline lookup yields CDR1 SGHRS and CDR2 YFSETQ. This CDR3 is CASSLVGPSATDTQYF. The CDR3 coding sequence is TGCGCCAGCAGCTTGGTCGGGCCAAGTGCCACAGATACGCAGTATTTT.